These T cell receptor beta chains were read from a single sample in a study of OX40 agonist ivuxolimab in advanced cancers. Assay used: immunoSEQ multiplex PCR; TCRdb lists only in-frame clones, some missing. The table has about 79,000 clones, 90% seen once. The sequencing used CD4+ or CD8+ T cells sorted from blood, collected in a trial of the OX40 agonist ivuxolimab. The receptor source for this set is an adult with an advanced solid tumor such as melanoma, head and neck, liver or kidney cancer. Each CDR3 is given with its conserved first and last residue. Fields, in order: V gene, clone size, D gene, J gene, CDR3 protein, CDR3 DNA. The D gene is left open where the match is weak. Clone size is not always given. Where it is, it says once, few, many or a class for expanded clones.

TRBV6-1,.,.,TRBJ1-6,CASSESLWDGPTLHF,TGTGCCAGCAGTGAAAGTCTATGGGACGGCCCAACCCTCCACTTT
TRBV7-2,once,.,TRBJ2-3,CASSLARDTQYF,TGTGCCAGCAGCTTAGCGCGCGATACGCAGTATTTT
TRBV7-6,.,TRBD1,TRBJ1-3,CASRMTGVGNTIYF,TGTGCCAGCAGAATGACAGGGGTAGGGAACACCATATATTTT
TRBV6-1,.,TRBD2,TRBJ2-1,CASRGLAGRQFF,TGTGCCAGCAGGGGACTAGCGGGGCGGCAGTTCTTC
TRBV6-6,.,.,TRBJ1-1,CASSYSRGDTEAFF,TGTGCCAGCAGTTACTCGAGGGGGGACACTGAAGCTTTCTTT
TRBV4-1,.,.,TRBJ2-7,CASSQRIIMGNEQYF,TGCGCCAGCAGCCAAAGGATCATTATGGGCAACGAGCAGTACTTC
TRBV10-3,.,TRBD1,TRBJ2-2,CAISDRQGNTGELFF,TGTGCCATCAGTGATCGACAGGGGAACACCGGGGAGCTGTTTTTT
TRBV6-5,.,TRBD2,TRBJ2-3,CASGGGSTDTQYF,TGTGCCAGCGGCGGGGGAAGCACAGATACGCAGTATTTT
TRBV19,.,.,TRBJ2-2,CASSIEGGNTGELFF,TGTGCCAGTAGTATAGAGGGTGGGAACACCGGGGAGCTGTTTTTT
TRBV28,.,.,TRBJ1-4,CASSLEQNEKLFF,TGTGCCAGCAGTTTGGAGCAAAATGAAAAACTGTTTTTT
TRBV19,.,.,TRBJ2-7,CASSSSRLRATGEQYF,TGTGCCAGTAGTTCTTCGAGACTCCGGGCCACAGGCGAGCAGTACTTC
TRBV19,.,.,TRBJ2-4,CASSTGAAAKNIQYF,TGTGCCAGTAGTACGGGGGCAGCAGCCAAAAACATTCAGTACTTC
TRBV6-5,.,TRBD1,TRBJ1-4,CASSSGTGVNEKLFF,TGTGCCAGCAGTTCCGGGACAGGGGTAAATGAAAAACTGTTTTTT
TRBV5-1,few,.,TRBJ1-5,CASSLYSGNQPQHF,TGCGCCAGCAGCTTGTACTCGGGCAATCAGCCCCAGCATTTT
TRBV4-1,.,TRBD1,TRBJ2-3,CASSSRQGARTDTQYF,TGCGCCAGCAGCAGCAGACAGGGGGCGAGGACAGATACGCAGTATTTT
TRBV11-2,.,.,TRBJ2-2,CASSLVGRNTGELFF,TGTGCCAGCAGCTTAGTAGGGCGGAACACCGGGGAGCTGTTTTTT
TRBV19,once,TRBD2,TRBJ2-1,CASSIDPLAGASYNEQFF,TGTGCCAGTAGTATAGATCCGCTAGCGGGGGCCTCCTACAATGAGCAGTTCTTC
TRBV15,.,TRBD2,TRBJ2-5,CATSRDIGEGETQYF,TGTGCCACCAGCAGAGATATAGGGGAGGGGGAGACCCAGTACTTC
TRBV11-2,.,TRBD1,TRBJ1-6,CASSPLTGTSSPLHF,TGTGCCAGCAGCCCCCTGACAGGGACGAGTTCACCCCTCCACTTT
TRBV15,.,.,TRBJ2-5,CATSRDRRGGVETQYF,TGTGCCACCAGCAGAGATAGGAGGGGGGGCGTAGAGACCCAGTACTTC
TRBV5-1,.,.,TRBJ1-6,CASSLGSNSPLHF,TGCGCCAGCAGCTTGGGGTCAAATTCACCCCTCCACTTT
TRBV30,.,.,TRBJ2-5,CAWSVGGGRETQYF,TGTGCCTGGAGTGTCGGAGGGGGCAGAGAGACCCAGTACTTC
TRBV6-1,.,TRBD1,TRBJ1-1,CASRGTGVIEAFF,TGTGCCAGCAGGGGAACAGGGGTGATTGAAGCTTTCTTT
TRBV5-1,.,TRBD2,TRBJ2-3,CASTGLAGVPRDTDTQYF,TGCGCCAGCACCGGACTAGCGGGGGTCCCACGGGACACAGATACGCAGTATTTT
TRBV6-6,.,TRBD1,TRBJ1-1,CASSLTPTGDSEAFF,TGTGCCAGCAGCCTGACCCCGACAGGGGACTCTGAAGCTTTCTTT